What follows describes a single TCR beta chain. The antigen is undetermined. This record belongs to a study of T cell responses to AZD1222 COVID-19 vaccine. Study outcomes and limitations: Baseline seropositivity occurred in only 5 to 7 AZD1222 recipients. White British people made up most donors, females outnumbered males, and clonal diversity was possibly underestimated. Nearly half of spike-specific TCRs reportedly go after variant regions that carry no mutations.

The method was immunoSEQ multiplex PCR; TCRdb's version includes in-frame clones alone and lacks a portion of them. Counted here are fewer than 110,000 clones, around 87% occurring once; the ten biggest clones make up roughly a tenth. Per the germline V gene, CDR1 is LNHDA and CDR2 is SQIVND (reference sequence). The CDR3 contains 17 residues. V lost 7 bases and J lost 8, with 26 bases in between. The V gene is TRBV19, the J gene TRBJ2-2, with a tentative D call TRBD2 (5 bases). The sequencing here drew on peripheral blood, taken 28 days after the second AZD1222 dose. This sequence was found in an adult who received the AZD1222 COVID-19 vaccine. This CDR3 is CASTQPWRRTPSGELFF. The CDR3 DNA follows: TGTGCCAGTACCCAGCCTTGGAGGAGAACCCCGAGTGGGGAGCTGTTTTTT.